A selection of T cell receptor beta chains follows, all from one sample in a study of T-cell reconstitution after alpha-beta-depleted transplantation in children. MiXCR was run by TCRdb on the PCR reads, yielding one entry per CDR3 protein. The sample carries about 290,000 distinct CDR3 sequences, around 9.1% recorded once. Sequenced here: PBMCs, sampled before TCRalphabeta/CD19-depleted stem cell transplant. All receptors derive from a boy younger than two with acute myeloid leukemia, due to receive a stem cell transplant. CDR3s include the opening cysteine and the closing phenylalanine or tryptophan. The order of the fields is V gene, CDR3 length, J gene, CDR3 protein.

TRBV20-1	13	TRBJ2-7	CSARRGQTYEQYF
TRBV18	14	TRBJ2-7	CASSYRDPHYEQYF
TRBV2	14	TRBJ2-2	CASSGIGYTGELFF
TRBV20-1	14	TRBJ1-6	CSASRSGLDSPLHF
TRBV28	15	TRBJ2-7	CASSLVAVSSYEQYF
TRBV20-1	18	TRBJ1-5	CSARDGSAGGGSNQPQHF
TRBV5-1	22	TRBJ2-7	CASRLGHRARTSGRRLSYEQYF
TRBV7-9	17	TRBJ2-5	CASSLPGTSMYQETQYF
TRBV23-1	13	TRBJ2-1	CASSRLVSHEQFF
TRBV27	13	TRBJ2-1	CASSLSQGYEQFF
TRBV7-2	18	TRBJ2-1	CASSLGVAGGLSYNEQFF
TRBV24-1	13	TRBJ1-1	CATSDPGHPEAFF
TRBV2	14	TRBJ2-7	CARDRDSHSYEQYF
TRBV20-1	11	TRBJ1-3	CSARRGNTLYF
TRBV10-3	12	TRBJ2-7	CAIAGLADEQYF
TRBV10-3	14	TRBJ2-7	CAIGFSGRKDEQYF
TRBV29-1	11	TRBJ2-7	CSVDRDYEQYF